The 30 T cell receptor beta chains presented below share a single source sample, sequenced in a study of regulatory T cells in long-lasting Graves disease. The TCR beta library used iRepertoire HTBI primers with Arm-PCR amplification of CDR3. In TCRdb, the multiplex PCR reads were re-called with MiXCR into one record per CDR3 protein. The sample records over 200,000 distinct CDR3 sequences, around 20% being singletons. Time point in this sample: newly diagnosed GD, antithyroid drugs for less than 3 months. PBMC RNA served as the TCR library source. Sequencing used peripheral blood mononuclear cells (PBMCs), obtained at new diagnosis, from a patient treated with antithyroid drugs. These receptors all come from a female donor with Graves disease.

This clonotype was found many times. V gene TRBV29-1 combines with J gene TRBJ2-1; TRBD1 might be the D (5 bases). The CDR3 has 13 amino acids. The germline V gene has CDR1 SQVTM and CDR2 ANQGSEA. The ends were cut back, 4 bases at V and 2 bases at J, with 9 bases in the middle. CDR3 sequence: CSVGGRAYNEQFF. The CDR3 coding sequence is TGCAGCGTTGGCGGCAGGGCCTACAATGAGCAGTTCTTC.

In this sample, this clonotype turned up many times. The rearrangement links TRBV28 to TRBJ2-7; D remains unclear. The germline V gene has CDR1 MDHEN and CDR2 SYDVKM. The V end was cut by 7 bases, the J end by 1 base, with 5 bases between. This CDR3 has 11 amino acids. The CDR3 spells CASTASYEQYF. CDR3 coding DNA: TGTGCCAGCACCGCGTCCTACGAGCAGTACTTC.

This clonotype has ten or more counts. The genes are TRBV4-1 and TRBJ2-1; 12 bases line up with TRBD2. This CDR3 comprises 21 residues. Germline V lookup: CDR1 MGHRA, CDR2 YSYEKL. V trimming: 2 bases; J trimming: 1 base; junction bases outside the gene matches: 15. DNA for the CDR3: TGCGCCAGCAGCCAAAAGGGGCCTAGCGGGAGGGCCGATGCGTCCTACAATGAGCAGTTCTTC. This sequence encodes CASSQKGPSGRADASYNEQFF.

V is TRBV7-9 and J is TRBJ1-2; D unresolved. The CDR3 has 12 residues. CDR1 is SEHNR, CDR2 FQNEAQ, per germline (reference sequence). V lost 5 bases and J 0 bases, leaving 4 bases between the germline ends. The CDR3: CASSQTNYGYTF. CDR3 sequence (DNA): TGTGCCAGCAGCCAAACTAACTATGGCTACACCTTC.

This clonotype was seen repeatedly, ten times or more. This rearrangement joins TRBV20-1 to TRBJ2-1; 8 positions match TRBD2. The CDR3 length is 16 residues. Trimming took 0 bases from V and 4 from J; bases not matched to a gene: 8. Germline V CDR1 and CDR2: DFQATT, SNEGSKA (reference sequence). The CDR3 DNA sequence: TGCAGTGCTAGAGATCCCTTTAGCGGGGAGTACAATGAGCAGTTCTTC. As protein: CSARDPFSGEYNEQFF.

CDR3 sequence: CASTGKRTVTYEQYF. The CDR3 nucleotides read TGTGCCAGCACGGGTAAACGGACAGTCACCTACGAGCAGTACTTC. This chain joins TRBV2 and TRBJ2-7; TRBD1 is a possible D gene (6 bases). The V gene lost 7 bases and the J gene lost 2 bases, with 18 bases spanning the gap. Germline V gene lookup returns CDR1 SNHLY and CDR2 FYNNEI. CDR3 length: 15 amino acids.

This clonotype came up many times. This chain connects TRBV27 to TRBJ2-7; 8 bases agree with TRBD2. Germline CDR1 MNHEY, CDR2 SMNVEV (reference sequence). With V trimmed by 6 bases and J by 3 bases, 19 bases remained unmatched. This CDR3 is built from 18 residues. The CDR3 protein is CASSTTPTAGLAGYEQYF. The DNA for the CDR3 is TGTGCCAGCAGCACCACCCCGACGGCCGGACTAGCCGGCTACGAGCAGTACTTC.

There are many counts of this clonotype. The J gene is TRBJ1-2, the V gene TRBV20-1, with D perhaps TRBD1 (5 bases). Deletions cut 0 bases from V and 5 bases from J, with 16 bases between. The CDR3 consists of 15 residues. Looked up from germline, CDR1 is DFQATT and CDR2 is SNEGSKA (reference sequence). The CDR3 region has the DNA TGCAGTGCTAGAGATCATGGCAGGGCGTTATATGGCTACACCTTC. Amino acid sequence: CSARDHGRALYGYTF.

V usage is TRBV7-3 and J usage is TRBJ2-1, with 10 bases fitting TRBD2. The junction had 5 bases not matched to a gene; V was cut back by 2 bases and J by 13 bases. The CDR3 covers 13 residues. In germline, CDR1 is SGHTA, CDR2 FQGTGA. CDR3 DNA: TGTGCCAGCAGCTTACGGACTAGCGGAGCCCAGTTCTTC. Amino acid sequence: CASSLRTSGAQFF.

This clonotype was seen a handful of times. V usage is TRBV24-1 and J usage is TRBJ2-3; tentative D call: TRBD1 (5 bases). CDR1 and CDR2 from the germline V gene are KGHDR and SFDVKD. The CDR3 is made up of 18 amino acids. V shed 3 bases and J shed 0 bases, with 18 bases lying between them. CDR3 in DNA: TGTGCCACCAGTGATAAAACCCTACAGGTGACTAGCACAGATACGCAGTATTTT. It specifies CATSDKTLQVTSTDTQYF.

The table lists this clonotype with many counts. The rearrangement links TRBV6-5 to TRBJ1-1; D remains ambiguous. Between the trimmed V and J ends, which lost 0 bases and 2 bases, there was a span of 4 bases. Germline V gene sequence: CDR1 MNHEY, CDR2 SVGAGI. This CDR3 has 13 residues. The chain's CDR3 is CASSYSANTEAFF. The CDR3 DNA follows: TGTGCCAGCAGTTACTCGGCTAACACTGAAGCTTTCTTT.

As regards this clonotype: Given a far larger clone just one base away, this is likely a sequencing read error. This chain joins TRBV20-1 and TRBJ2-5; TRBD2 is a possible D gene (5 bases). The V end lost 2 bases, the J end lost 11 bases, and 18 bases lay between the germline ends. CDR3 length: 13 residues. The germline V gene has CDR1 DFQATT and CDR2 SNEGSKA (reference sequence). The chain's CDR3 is CSARQVSGNEQYF. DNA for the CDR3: TGCAGTGCTAGACAAGTTTCGGGGAATGAGCAGTACTTC.

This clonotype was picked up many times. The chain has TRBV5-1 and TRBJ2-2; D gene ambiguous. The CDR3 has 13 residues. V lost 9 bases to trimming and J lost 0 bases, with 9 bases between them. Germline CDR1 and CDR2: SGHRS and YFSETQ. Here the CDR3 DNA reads TGCGCCACCACCGACACGAACACCGGGGAGCTGTTTTTT. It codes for CATTDTNTGELFF.

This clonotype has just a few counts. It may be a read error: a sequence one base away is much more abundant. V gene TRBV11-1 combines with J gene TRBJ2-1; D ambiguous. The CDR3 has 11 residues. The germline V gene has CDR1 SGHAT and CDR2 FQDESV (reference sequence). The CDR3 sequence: CASSLGNEQLF. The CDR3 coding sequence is TGTGCCAGCAGCTTGGGGAATGAGCAGCTCTTC.

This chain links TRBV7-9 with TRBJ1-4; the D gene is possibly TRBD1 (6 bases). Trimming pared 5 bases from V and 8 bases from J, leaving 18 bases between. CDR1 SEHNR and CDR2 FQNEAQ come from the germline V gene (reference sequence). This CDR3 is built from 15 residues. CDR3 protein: CASSPRGGQGEKLFF. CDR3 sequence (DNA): TGTGCCAGCAGCCCCCGGGGGGGTCAGGGGGAAAAACTGTTTTTT.

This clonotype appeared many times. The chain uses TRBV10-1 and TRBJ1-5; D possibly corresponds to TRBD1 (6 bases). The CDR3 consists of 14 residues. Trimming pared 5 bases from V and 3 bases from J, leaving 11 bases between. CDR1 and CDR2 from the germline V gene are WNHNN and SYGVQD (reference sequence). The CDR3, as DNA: TGCGCCAGCAGTTCAGGGGACCCCAATCAGCCCCAGCATTTT. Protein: CASSSGDPNQPQHF.

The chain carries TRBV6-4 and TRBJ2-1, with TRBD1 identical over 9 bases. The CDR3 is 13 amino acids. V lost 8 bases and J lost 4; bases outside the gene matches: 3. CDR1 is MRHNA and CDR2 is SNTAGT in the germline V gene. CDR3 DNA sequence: TGTGCCAGCGGGACAGGGCGTTACAATGAGCAGTTCTTC. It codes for CASGTGRYNEQFF.

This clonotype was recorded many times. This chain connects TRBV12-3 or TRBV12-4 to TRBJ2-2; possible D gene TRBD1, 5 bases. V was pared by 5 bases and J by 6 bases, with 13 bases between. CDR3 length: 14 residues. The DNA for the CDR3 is TGTGCCAGCAGTCCGACAGTAACTGCCGGGGAGCTGTTTTTT. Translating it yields CASSPTVTAGELFF.

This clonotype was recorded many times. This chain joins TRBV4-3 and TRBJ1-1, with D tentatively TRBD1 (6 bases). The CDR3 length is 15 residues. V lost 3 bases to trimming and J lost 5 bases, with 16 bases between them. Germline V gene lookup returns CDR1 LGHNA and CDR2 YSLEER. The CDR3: CASSQEGIRGTEAFF. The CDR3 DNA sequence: TGCGCCAGCAGCCAGGAGGGCATCAGGGGAACTGAAGCTTTCTTT.

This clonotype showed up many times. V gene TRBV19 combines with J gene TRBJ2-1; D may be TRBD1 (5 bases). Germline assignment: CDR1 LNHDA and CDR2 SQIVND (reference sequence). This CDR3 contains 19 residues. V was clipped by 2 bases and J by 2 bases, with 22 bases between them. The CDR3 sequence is CASSINPPGRAFTYNEQFF. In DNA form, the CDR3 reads TGTGCCAGTAGTATAAACCCCCCAGGCAGGGCATTCACCTACAATGAGCAGTTCTTC.

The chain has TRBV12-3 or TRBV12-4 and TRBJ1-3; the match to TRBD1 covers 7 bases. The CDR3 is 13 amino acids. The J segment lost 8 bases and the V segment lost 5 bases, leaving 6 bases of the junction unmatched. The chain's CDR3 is CASSRDTGDTIYF. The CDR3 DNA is TGTGCCAGCAGTCGAGATACAGGGGACACCATATATTTT.

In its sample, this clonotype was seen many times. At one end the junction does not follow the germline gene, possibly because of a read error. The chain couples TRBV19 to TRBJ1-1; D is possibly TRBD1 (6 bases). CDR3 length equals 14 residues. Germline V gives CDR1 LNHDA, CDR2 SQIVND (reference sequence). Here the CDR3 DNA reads TGCGCCAGTAGTCTGGGACACCTTGACACTGAAGCTTTCTTT. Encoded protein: CASSLGHLDTEAFF.

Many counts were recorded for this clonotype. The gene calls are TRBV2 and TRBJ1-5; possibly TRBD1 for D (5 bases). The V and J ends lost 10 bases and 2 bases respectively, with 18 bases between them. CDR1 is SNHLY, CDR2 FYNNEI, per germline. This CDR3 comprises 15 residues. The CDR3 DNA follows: TGTGCCACGGGAGGCAGGGAGGTAGGCAATCAGCCCCAGCATTTT. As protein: CATGGREVGNQPQHF.

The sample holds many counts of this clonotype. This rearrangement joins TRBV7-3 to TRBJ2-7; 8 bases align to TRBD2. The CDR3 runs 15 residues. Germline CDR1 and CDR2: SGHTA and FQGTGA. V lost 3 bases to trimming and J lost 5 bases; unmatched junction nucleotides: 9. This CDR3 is CASSLSGTSRDEQYF. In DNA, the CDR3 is TGTGCCAGCAGCTTGTCCGGGACTAGTCGCGACGAGCAGTACTTC.

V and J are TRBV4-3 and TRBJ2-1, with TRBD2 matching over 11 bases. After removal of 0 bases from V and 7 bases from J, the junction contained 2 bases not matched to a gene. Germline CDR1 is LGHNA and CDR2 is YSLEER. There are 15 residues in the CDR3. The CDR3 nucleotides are TGCGCCAGCAGCCAAGACCTAGCGGGAGGAAATGAGCAGTTCTTC. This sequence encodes CASSQDLAGGNEQFF.

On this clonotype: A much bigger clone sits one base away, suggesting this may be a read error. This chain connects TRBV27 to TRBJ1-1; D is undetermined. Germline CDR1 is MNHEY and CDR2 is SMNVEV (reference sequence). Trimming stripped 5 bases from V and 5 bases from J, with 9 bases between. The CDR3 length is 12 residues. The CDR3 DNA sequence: TGTGCCAGCAGTGCGGGGTCGACTGAAGCTTTCTTT. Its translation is CASSAGSTEAFF.

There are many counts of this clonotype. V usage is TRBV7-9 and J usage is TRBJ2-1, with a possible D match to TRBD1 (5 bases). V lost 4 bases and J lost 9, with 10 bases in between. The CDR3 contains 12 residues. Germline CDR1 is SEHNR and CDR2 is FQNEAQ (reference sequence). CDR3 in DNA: TGTGCCAGCAGCTCAGGGCTTTTTGAGCAGTTCTTC. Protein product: CASSSGLFEQFF.

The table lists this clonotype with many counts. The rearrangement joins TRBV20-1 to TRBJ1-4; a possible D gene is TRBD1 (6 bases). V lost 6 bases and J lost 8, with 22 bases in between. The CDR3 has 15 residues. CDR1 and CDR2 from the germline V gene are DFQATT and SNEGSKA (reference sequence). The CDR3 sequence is CSASSPTGGWEKLFF. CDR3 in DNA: TGCAGTGCAAGTAGCCCTACGGGGGGCTGGGAAAAACTGTTTTTT.

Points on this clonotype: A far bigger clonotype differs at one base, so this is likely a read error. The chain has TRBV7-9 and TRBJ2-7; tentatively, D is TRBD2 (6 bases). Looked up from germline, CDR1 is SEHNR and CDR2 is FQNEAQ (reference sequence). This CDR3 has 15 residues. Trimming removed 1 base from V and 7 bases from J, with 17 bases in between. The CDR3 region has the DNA TGTGCCAGCAGCTTAGTTAAGGTAGCGGACAATGAGCAGTACTTC. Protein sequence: CASSLVKVADNEQYF.

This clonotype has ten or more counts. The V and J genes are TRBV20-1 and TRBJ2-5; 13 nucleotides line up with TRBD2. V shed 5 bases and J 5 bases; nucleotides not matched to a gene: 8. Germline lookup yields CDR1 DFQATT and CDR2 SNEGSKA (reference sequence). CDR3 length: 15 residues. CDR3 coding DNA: TGCAGTGCTCTCCGGACTAGCGGGGGATCGGAGACCCAGTACTTC. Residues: CSALRTSGGSETQYF.